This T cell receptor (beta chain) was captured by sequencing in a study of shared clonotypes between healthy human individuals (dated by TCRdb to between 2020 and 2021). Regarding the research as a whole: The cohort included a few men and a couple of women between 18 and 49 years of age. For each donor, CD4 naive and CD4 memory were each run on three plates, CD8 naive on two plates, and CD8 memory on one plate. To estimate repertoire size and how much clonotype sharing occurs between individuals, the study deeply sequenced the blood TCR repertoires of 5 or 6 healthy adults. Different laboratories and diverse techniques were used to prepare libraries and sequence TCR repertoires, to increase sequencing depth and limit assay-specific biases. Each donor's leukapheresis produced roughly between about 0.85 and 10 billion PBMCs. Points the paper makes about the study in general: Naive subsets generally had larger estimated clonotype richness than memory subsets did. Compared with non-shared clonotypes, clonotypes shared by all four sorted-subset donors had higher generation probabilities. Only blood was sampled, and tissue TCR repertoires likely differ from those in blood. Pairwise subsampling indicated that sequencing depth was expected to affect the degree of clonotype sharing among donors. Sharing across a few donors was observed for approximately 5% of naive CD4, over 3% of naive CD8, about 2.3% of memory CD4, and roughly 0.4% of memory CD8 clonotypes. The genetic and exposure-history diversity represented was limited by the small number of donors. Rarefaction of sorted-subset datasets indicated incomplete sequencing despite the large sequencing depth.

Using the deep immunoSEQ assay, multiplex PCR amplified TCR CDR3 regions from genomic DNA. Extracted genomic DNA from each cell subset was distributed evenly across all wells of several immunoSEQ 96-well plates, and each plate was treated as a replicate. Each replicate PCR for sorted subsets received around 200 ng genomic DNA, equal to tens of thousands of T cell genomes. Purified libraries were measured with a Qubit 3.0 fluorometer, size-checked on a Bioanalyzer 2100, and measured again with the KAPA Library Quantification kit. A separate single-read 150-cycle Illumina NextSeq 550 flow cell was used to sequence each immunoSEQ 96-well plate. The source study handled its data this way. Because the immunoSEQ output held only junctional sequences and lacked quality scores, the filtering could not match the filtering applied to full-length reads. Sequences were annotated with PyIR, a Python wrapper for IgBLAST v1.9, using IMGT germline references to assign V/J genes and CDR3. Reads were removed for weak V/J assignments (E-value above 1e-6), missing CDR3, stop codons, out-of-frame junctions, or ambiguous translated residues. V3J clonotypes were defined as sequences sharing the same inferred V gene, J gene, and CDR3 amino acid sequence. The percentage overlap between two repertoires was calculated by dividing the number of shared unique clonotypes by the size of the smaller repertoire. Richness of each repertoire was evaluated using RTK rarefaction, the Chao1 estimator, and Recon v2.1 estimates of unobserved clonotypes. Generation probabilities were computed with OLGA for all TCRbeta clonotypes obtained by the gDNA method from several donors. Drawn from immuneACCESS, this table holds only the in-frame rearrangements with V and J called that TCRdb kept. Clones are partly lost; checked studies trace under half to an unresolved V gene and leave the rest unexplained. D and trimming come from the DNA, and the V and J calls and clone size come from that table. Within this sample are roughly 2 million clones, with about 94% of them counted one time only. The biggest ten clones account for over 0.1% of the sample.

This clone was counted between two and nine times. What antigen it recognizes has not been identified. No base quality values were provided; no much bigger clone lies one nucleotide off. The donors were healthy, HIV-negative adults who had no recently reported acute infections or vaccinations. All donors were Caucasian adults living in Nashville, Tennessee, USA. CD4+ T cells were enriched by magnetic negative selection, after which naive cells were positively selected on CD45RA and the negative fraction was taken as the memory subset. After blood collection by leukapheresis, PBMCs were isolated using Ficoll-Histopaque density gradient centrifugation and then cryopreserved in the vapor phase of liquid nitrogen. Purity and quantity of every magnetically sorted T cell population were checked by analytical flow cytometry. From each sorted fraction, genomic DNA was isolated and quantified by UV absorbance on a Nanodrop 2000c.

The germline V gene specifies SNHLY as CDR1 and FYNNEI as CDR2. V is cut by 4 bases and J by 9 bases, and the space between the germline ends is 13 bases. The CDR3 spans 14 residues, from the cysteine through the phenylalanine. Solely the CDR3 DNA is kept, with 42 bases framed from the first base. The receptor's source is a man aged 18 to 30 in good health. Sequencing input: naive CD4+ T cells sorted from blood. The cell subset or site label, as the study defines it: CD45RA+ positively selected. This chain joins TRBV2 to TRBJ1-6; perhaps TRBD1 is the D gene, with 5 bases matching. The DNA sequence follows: TGTGCCAGCAGTGTCGGACAAGGGGTTTCACCCCTCCACTTT. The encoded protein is CASSVGQGVSPLHF.